These T cell receptor beta chains were read from a single sample in a study of post-analysis software for immune sequencing data. TCRdb analysed the PCR reads with MiXCR anew, one entry per CDR3 protein. The profile shows 650,000 to 900,000 distinct CDR3 sequences, 35% to 55% of them singletons. The sample consisted of blood. All receptors derive from a girl between 5 and 17 years old with multiple sclerosis. The CDR3 runs from the conserved cysteine through the conserved F or W. Fields, in order: CDR3 protein, CDR3 DNA, J gene, V gene, D gene, clone size. A D gene is named only where the DNA matches it firmly. Size is omitted from some rows. Given values are once, few, many or a class for expanded clones.

CASSPDSKYEQYF TGCGCCAGCAGCCCTGACAGTAAATACGAGCAGTACTTC TRBJ2-7 TRBV5-1 . .
CASSSGTGDGYTF TGCGCCAGCAGCTCCGGGACAGGGGATGGCTACACCTTC TRBJ1-2 TRBV5-1 TRBD1 few
CASSLGTVEVRYQETQYF TGTGCCAGCAGCCTCGGGACAGTAGAGGTCCGATACCAAGAGACCCAGTACTTC TRBJ2-5 TRBV7-8 TRBD1 .
CSARSPRGTDTQYF TGCAGTGCTAGATCACCCCGGGGGACAGATACGCAGTATTTT TRBJ2-3 TRBV20-1 . few
CASSSGAPNEQFF TGTGCCAGCAGCTCGGGAGCGCCCAATGAGCAGTTCTTC TRBJ2-1 TRBV7-2 . few
CASRATGTYEQYF TGTGCCAGCAGGGCAACAGGGACCTACGAGCAGTACTTC TRBJ2-7 TRBV6-5 . many
CSATLMTGNYEQYF TGCAGTGCCACGTTAATGACTGGCAACTACGAGCAGTACTTC TRBJ2-7 TRBV20-1 . few
CASSSSGRPDTQYF TGTGCCAGCAGCTCTAGCGGGAGACCAGATACGCAGTATTTT TRBJ2-3 TRBV9 TRBD2 .
CATSRGRGGAEQFF TGTGCCACCAGCAGAGGTAGGGGTGGGGCGGAGCAGTTCTTC TRBJ2-1 TRBV15 . .
CASSFSGEYEQYF TGTGCCAGCAGCTTTTCAGGGGAGTACGAGCAGTACTTC TRBJ2-7 TRBV7-3 . .
CASSFPAPDTQYF TGTGCCAGCAGTTTCCCAGCCCCAGATACGCAGTATTTT TRBJ2-3 TRBV12-3/TRBV12-4 . .
CASSLSGTNEAFF TGTGCCAGCAGCTTATCTGGGACCAATGAAGCTTTCTTT TRBJ1-1 TRBV7-9 . .
CASSLISKAGEQFF TGTGCCAGCAGCTTAATCAGTAAAGCGGGAGAGCAGTTCTTC TRBJ2-1 TRBV7-3 TRBD2 .
CASSYSSGAAGYTF TGTGCCAGCAGTTACTCGTCGGGGGCGGCTGGCTACACCTTC TRBJ1-2 TRBV6-6 . .
CSAADLRGQNTEAFF TGCAGTGCTGCAGACCTACGGGGGCAAAACACTGAAGCTTTCTTT TRBJ1-1 TRBV20-1 . .
CASRVAQETQYF TGTGCCAGCAGGGTCGCTCAAGAGACCCAGTACTTC TRBJ2-5 TRBV28 . .
CATSRDHRILRVSYEQYF TGTGCCACCAGCAGAGATCATCGGATATTAAGGGTCTCCTACGAGCAGTACTTC TRBJ2-7 TRBV15 . .
CASSLQGVWNSPLHF TGTGCCAGCAGCTTACAGGGGGTTTGGAATTCACCCCTCCACTTT TRBJ1-6 TRBV7-9 TRBD1 few
CSARDPTGPQETQYF TGCAGTGCTAGAGACCCGACAGGGCCCCAAGAGACCCAGTACTTC TRBJ2-5 TRBV20-1 TRBD1 few
CASRHLAGEGEQFF TGTGCCAGCAGACACCTAGCGGGAGAGGGTGAGCAGTTCTTC TRBJ2-1 TRBV27 TRBD2 few
CASSFWQGGSYEQYF TGTGCCAGCAGTTTCTGGCAGGGAGGCTCCTACGAGCAGTACTTC TRBJ2-7 TRBV28 . once
CATRSRENPDGYTF TGTGCCACCAGGTCCAGGGAGAACCCGGATGGCTACACCTTC TRBJ1-2 TRBV24-1 . .
CASSPGLANYEQYF TGTGCCAGCAGCCCCGGACTAGCAAACTACGAGCAGTACTTC TRBJ2-7 TRBV3-1 TRBD2 .
CASSQDPTPGYEQFF TGTGCCAGCAGCCAAGATCCAACGCCGGGGTATGAGCAGTTCTTC TRBJ2-1 TRBV3-1 . .
CASSHRDVAGATDTQYF TGTGCCAGCAGTCACCGCGATGTTGCGGGAGCCACAGATACGCAGTATTTT TRBJ2-3 TRBV6-2/TRBV6-3 TRBD2 .
CASSMDRTEAFF TGTGCCAGCAGCATGGACCGGACTGAAGCTTTCTTT TRBJ1-1 TRBV7-2 . .
CASSQGGTLYNEQFF TGTGCCAGCAGCCAAGGGGGGACACTTTACAATGAGCAGTTCTTC TRBJ2-1 TRBV4-2 . .
CAWRAKSRLAGGQETQYF TGTGCCTGGAGGGCGAAGTCTCGACTAGCGGGAGGCCAAGAGACCCAGTACTTC TRBJ2-5 TRBV30 TRBD2 few
CASSSPRTSGKVMHEQFF TGTGCCAGCAGCTCACCAAGGACTAGCGGGAAAGTCATGCATGAGCAGTTCTTC TRBJ2-1 TRBV7-9 TRBD2 many
CASSQAKEQYF TGCGCCAGCAGCCAAGCTAAAGAGCAGTACTTC TRBJ2-7 TRBV4-1 . .
CASRGQGNIQYF TGTGCCAGCAGAGGACAGGGAAACATTCAGTACTTC TRBJ2-4 TRBV6-1 TRBD1 .
CASSHPMDLYEQYF TGCGCCAGCAGCCATCCCATGGACCTCTACGAGCAGTACTTC TRBJ2-7 TRBV4-1 . few
CASSYKGGYEQYF TGTGCCAGCAGTTATAAAGGGGGCTACGAGCAGTACTTC TRBJ2-7 TRBV27 . few
CSASMGSVSYNEQFF TGCAGTGCTAGTATGGGCAGCGTCTCCTACAATGAGCAGTTCTTC TRBJ2-1 TRBV20-1 . .
CASRGPGSWDEQYF TGTGCCAGCAGGGGTCCGGGGAGTTGGGACGAGCAGTACTTC TRBJ2-7 TRBV7-9 . .